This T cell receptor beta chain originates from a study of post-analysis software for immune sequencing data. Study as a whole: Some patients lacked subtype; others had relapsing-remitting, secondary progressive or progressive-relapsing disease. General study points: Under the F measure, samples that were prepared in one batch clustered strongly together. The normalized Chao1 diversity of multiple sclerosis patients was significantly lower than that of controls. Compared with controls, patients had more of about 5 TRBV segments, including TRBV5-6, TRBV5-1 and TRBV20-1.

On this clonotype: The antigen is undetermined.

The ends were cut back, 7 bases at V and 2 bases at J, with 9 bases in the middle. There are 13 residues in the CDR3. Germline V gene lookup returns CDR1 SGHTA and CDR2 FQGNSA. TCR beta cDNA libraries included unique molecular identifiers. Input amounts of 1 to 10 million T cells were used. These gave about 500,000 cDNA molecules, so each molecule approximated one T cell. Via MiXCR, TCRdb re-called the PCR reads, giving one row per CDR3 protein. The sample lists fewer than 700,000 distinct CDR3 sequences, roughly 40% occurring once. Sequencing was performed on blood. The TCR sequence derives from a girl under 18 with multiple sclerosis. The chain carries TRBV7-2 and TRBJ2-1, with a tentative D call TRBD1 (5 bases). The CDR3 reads CASNPTAYNEQFF. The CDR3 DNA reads TGTGCCAGCAACCCGACAGCCTACAATGAGCAGTTCTTC.